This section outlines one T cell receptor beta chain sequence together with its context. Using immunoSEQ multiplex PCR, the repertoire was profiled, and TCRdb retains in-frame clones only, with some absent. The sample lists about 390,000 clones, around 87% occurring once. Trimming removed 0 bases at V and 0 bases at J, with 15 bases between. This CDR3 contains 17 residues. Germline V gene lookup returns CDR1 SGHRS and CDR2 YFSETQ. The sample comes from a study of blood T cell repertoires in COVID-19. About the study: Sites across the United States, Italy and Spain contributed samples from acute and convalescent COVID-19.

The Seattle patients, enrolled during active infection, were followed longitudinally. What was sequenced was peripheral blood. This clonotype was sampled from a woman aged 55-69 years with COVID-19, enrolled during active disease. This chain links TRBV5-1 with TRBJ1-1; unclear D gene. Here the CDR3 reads CASSLEQWPIMNTEAFF. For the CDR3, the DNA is TGCGCCAGCAGCTTGGAACAGTGGCCCATCATGAACACTGAAGCTTTCTTT.